This TCR beta chain is drawn from a study of control samples from healthy donors and cancer patients. V gave up 5 bases and J gave up 1 base, with 16 bases separating them. Germline values: CDR1 LNHDA, CDR2 SQIVND (reference sequence). The CDR3 loop spans 16 amino acids. Clones were sequenced by immunoSEQ multiplex PCR, and TCRdb holds only the in-frame ones, with some missing. The sample has about 92,000 clones; 82% are singletons. The clonotype originates from a woman aged 60-75 years in good health. The specimen sequenced was blood. The chain is built from TRBV19 and TRBJ2-3, with D maybe TRBD2 (5 bases). Here the CDR3 reads CASSDSRGRGTDTQYF. The CDR3 DNA follows: TGTGCCAGTAGTGACTCTCGGGGTAGGGGCACAGATACGCAGTATTTT. Combining the CDR3 with reference TRBV19 and TRBJ2-3 gives the whole variable domain DGGITQSPKYLFRKEGQNVTLSCEQNLNHDAMYWYRQDPGQGLRLIYYSQIVNDFQKGDIAEGYSVSREKKESFPLTVTSAQKNPTAFYLCASSDSRGRGTDTQYFGPGTRLTVL.